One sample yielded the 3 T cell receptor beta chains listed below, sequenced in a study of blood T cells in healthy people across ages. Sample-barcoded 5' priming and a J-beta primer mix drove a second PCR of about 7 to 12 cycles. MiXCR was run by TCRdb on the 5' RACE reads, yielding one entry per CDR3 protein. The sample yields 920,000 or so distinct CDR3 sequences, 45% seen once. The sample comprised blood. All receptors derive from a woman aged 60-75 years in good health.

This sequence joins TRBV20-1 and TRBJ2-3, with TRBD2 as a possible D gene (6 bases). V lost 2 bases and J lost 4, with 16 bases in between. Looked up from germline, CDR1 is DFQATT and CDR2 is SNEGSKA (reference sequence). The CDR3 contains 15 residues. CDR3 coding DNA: TGCAGTGCTAGAAAGGGGCGGGATGGGGCAGATACGCAGTATTTT. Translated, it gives CSARKGRDGADTQYF.

CDR3 sequence reads: CASSPSSGLRGEKLFF. The CDR3 DNA reads TGCGCCAGCAGCCCATCGTCGGGGCTGCGTGGTGAAAAACTGTTTTTT. The chain combines TRBV4-1 with TRBJ1-4; D may be TRBD1 (5 bases). The CDR3 has 16 amino acids. Per germline, CDR1 MGHRA and CDR2 YSYEKL. Between the trimmed V and J ends, which lost 4 bases and 7 bases, there was a span of 19 bases.

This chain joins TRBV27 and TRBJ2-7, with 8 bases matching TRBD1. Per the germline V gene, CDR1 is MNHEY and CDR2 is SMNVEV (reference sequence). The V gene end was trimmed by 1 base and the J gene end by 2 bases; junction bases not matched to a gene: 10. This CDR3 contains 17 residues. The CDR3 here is CASSLWRTGTPTYEQYF. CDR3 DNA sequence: TGTGCCAGCAGTTTATGGCGGACAGGGACCCCTACCTACGAGCAGTACTTC.